The clone carrying this T cell receptor (beta chain) showed up just a few times. Its antigen is undetermined. These data originate in a study of T cells in Graves' hyperthyroidism and ophthalmopathy. With 6 bases clipped from V and 6 bases from J, the junction kept 6 bases outside the gene matches. This CDR3 is built from 13 residues. Per germline, CDR1 ENHRY and CDR2 SYGVKD. Authors of the study amplified TCR beta CDR3 regions from RNA transcripts. Researchers ran a first-round RT-PCR on the TCR CDR3 using the HTBI primer set. TCRdb passed the multiplex PCR reads through MiXCR, listing each CDR3 protein once. The data contain hundreds of thousands of distinct CDR3 sequences, 13% to 15% of them seen just once; the ten biggest clones take up around 13%. Study results and limitations: Ophthalmopathy was told apart from stable hyperthyroidism by a 13 V-J model.

The authors took PBMCs from about 9.5 ml fresh peripheral blood. The sequence was obtained from a woman in her fifties or sixties with Graves' ophthalmopathy. Sequenced material: blood. The chain carries TRBV10-3 and TRBJ1-1; 8 bases are shared with TRBD1. CDR3 protein: CAIRIQGVPEAFF. In nucleotides, the CDR3 is TGTGCCATCAGAATACAGGGGGTCCCTGAAGCTTTCTTT.